Below, 27 T cell receptor beta chains from the same sample are listed, as sequenced in a study of blood T cell repertoires in COVID-19. The protocol was immunoSEQ multiplex PCR, while the TCRdb copy is restricted to in-frame clones and leaves out a portion. This table has fewer than 300,000 clones, approximately 84% appearing once. Sequenced input: peripheral blood. The receptors derive from a human donor with COVID-19, enrolled during active disease. The donor label of this sample is uncertain.

The V gene is TRBV27, the J gene TRBJ1-5, with D perhaps matching TRBD1 (6 bases). Germline CDR1 and CDR2: MNHEY and SMNVEV (reference sequence). The ends were cut back, 3 bases at V and 6 bases at J, with 18 bases in the middle. The CDR3 has 16 residues. CDR3 nucleotides: TGTGCCAGCAGTTTCTCAGGGGCGGCTTGGGGTCAGCCCCAGCATTTT. Its protein product is CASSFSGAAWGQPQHF.

The V call is TRBV4-3, the J call TRBJ1-2; D may be TRBD1 (6 bases). In germline, CDR1 is LGHNA, CDR2 YSLEER. The length of the CDR3 is 14 residues. The germline V and J ends were trimmed by 4 bases and 4 bases, with 13 bases remaining between them. CDR3 in amino acids: CASSRLTGTYGYTF. The CDR3 region has the DNA TGCGCCAGCAGCCGCCTGACAGGAACCTATGGCTACACCTTC.

This clone was detected once. The chain is built from TRBV28 and TRBJ2-3; possible D gene TRBD2, 6 bases. V shed 8 bases and J shed 2 bases, with 14 bases lying between them. This CDR3 comprises 14 residues. CDR1 and CDR2 from the germline V gene are MDHEN and SYDVKM. The CDR3 DNA is TGTGCCAGCCGGGGGTCCGAATTCACAGATACGCAGTATTTT. Translated: CASRGSEFTDTQYF.

In this sample, this clone turned up a few times. Other DNA sequences in this specimen translate into the identical CDR3. The chain has TRBV5-4 and TRBJ2-7, with D possibly matching TRBD1 (5 bases). The CDR3 extends over 12 amino acids. Trimming stripped 4 bases from V and 4 bases from J, with 9 bases between. Germline V gene data show CDR1 as SGHNT and CDR2 as YYREEE (reference sequence). The CDR3 is CASSPQGYEQYF. In DNA form, the CDR3 reads TGTGCCAGCAGCCCCCAGGGTTACGAGCAGTACTTC.

The chain joins TRBV9 to TRBJ1-1; 10 bases agree with TRBD1. The junction had 12 bases not matched to a gene; V was cut back by 3 bases and J by 4 bases. The germline V gene encodes CDR1 SGDLS and CDR2 YYNGEE. The CDR3 length is 17 residues. CDR3 region: CASSEFRQGASGTEAFF. The CDR3 DNA follows: TGTGCCAGCAGCGAATTTCGACAGGGGGCATCAGGCACTGAAGCTTTCTTT.

This chain joins TRBV19 and TRBJ1-5; maybe TRBD1 (5 bases). The CDR3 is 14 residues long. V shed 6 bases and J shed 7 bases, with 16 bases lying between them. Germline V gene lookup returns CDR1 LNHDA and CDR2 SQIVND (reference sequence). The CDR3 sequence is CASRGTGGGQPQHF. CDR3 in DNA: TGTGCCAGTAGAGGAACCGGGGGGGGACAGCCCCAGCATTTT.

This chain links TRBV28 with TRBJ2-2, with D possibly matching TRBD1 (5 bases). Germline V gene data show CDR1 as MDHEN and CDR2 as SYDVKM. The germline V and J ends were trimmed by 6 bases and 9 bases, with 8 bases remaining between them. The CDR3 has 11 residues. CDR3 in amino acids: CASRGPRELFF. CDR3 sequence (DNA): TGTGCCAGCAGGGGGCCCCGGGAGCTGTTTTTT.

The chain employs TRBV3-1 (or the pseudogene TRBV3-2) and TRBJ2-3; 11 bases agree with TRBD2. Per the germline V gene, CDR1 is LGHDT and CDR2 is YNNKEL (reference sequence). Trimming took 2 bases from V and 4 from J; bases not matched to a gene: 5. The CDR3 extends over 16 amino acids. The CDR3 nucleotides are TGTGCCAGCAGCCAATTCCTAGCGGGAGGCCCAGATACGCAGTATTTT. As protein: CASSQFLAGGPDTQYF.

V is TRBV6-2 or TRBV6-3 and J is TRBJ1-5, with D possibly being TRBD1 (5 bases). The CDR3 consists of 16 residues. Germline CDR1 and CDR2: MNHEY and SVGEGT. The ends were cut back, 6 bases at V and 3 bases at J, with 18 bases in the middle. CDR3 in amino acids: CASSHGTWGSNQPQHF. The CDR3 bases are TGTGCCAGCAGCCACGGGACTTGGGGTTCCAATCAGCCCCAGCATTTT.

The rearrangement joins TRBV30 to TRBJ1-6; D unclear. Trimming pared 0 bases from V and 7 bases from J, leaving 10 bases between. The CDR3 is 14 amino acids. Germline V gives CDR1 GTSNPN, CDR2 SVGIG (reference sequence). CDR3: CAWSVAVLNSPLHF. The CDR3 DNA reads as TGTGCCTGGAGTGTTGCGGTCCTAAATTCACCCCTCCACTTT.

The chain links TRBV6-5 to TRBJ1-2, with D possibly matching TRBD1 (6 bases). The CDR3 runs to 13 residues. The V gene's germline CDR1 is MNHEY and CDR2 SVGAGI. V was pared by 2 bases and J by 4 bases, with 8 bases between. Here the CDR3 DNA reads TGTGCCAGCAGTTACGGACAGCTCTATGGCTACACCTTC. This codes for CASSYGQLYGYTF.

The chain joins TRBV29-1 to TRBJ1-5, with a possible D match to TRBD1 (5 bases). Trimming took 4 bases from V and 2 from J, leaving 12 bases between them. Germline V gives CDR1 SQVTM, CDR2 ANQGSEA. This CDR3 comprises 14 residues. The CDR3 sequence is CSVGVAGGNQPQHF. In DNA, the CDR3 is TGCAGCGTTGGAGTAGCGGGGGGCAATCAGCCCCAGCATTTT.

The rearrangement joins TRBV3-1 (or the pseudogene TRBV3-2) to TRBJ2-2; 9 nucleotides align to TRBD2. CDR1 LGHDT and CDR2 YNNKEL come from the germline V gene (reference sequence). Trimming took 3 bases from V and 8 from J; bases not matched to a gene: 7. The CDR3 consists of 15 residues. CDR3 amino acids: CASSQVSGRAGELFF. DNA for the CDR3: TGTGCCAGCAGCCAGGTTAGCGGGAGAGCGGGGGAGCTGTTTTTT.

V is TRBV5-4 and J is TRBJ1-4, with TRBD1 as a possible D gene (5 bases). The CDR3 runs 13 residues. V gave up 0 bases and J gave up 6 bases, with 6 bases separating them. Per the germline V gene, CDR1 is SGHNT and CDR2 is YYREEE (reference sequence). The CDR3 sequence is CASSLAGDEKLFF. Written as DNA, the CDR3 is TGTGCCAGCAGCTTGGCGGGGGATGAAAAACTGTTTTTT.

The V call is TRBV27, the J call TRBJ2-1; tentative D call: TRBD2 (5 bases). Trimming took off 0 bases at V and 0 bases at J, with 9 bases between the two ends. Germline V CDR1 and CDR2: MNHEY, SMNVEV (reference sequence). The CDR3 is made up of 16 amino acids. The CDR3 reads CASSLSSGSSYNEQFF. The CDR3 DNA follows: TGTGCCAGCAGTTTATCGTCTGGGAGCTCCTACAATGAGCAGTTCTTC.

This clone has more than one count but fewer than ten. The J gene is TRBJ2-2, the V gene TRBV7-6; tentatively, D is TRBD1 (6 bases). In germline, CDR1 is SGHVS, CDR2 FNYEAQ. V dropped 4 bases and J dropped 0 bases, with 12 bases sitting between them. CDR3 length: 16 residues. The CDR3 loop reads CASSSRGTTNTGELFF. DNA of the CDR3: TGTGCCAGCAGCTCTAGGGGGACAACGAACACCGGGGAGCTGTTTTTT.

This chain uses TRBV24-1 with TRBJ2-1, with 12 bases matching TRBD2. The V gene's germline CDR1 is KGHDR and CDR2 SFDVKD. The CDR3 totals 16 residues. The J segment lost 5 bases and the V segment lost 4 bases, leaving 5 bases of the junction unmatched. The CDR3 DNA is TGTGCCACCAGTGACCCGGGACTAGCGGGCGACAATGAGCAGTTCTTC. Protein product: CATSDPGLAGDNEQFF.

This chain uses TRBV27 with TRBJ2-1; 8 nucleotides match TRBD2. Germline CDR1 and CDR2: MNHEY and SMNVEV (reference sequence). This CDR3 has 16 amino acids. V lost 2 bases and J lost 6; bases outside the gene matches: 9. CDR3 loop: CASSLRSGVTANEQFF. The CDR3 DNA sequence: TGTGCCAGCAGTTTACGTAGCGGGGTAACGGCCAATGAGCAGTTCTTC.

The gene calls are TRBV3-1 (or the pseudogene TRBV3-2) and TRBJ2-1; tentative D call: TRBD1 (6 bases). CDR1 and CDR2 (germline): LGHDT, YNNKEL (reference sequence). V lost 1 base to trimming and J lost 6 bases, with 13 bases between them. CDR3 length: 15 amino acids. As DNA, the CDR3 is TGTGCCAGCAGCCAAGTTCAGGGGCCGGGCAATGAGCAGTTCTTC. Protein product: CASSQVQGPGNEQFF.

The chain employs TRBV15 and TRBJ1-5; 9 bases align to TRBD1. Germline loops: CDR1 LNHNV, CDR2 YYDKDF (reference sequence). Trimming removed 8 bases from V and 0 bases from J; junction bases left unmatched: 8. The CDR3 contains 16 residues. This CDR3 is CATRDRAQYSNQPQHF. The CDR3 DNA is TGTGCCACCCGGGACAGGGCACAATATAGCAATCAGCCCCAGCATTTT.

The genes are TRBV11-2 and TRBJ1-1; D gene uncertain. From germline, CDR1 is SGHAT and CDR2 FQNNGV. V was cut by 3 bases and J by 10 bases, with 15 bases left in between. The CDR3 has 13 residues. The CDR3 protein is CASSFLKAPGAFF. CDR3 coding DNA: TGTGCCAGCAGCTTCCTTAAGGCGCCAGGAGCTTTCTTT.

Concerning this clone itself: Other DNA sequences in this sample translate to the same CDR3. The chain uses TRBV6-5 and TRBJ1-5; no reliable D call. Trimming took 4 bases from V and 5 from J, leaving 9 bases between them. The CDR3 extends over 13 amino acids. The germline CDR1 and CDR2 sequences are MNHEY and SVGAGI. Written as DNA, the CDR3 is TGTGCCAGCAGTTCCCGGGAAGATCAGCCCCAGCATTTT. Its translation: CASSSREDQPQHF.

The chain uses TRBV23-1 and TRBJ2-3; 9 bases line up with TRBD2. TRBV23-1 qualifies as an ORF whose function is uncertain. There are 24 residues in the CDR3. With V trimmed by 1 base and J by 2 bases, 28 bases remained unmatched. CDR3 coding DNA: TGCGCCAGCAGTCAATGGAGAACTCTGATAGCGGGAGTGCTAACCTCCTGCTTCACAGATACGCAGTATTTT. This codes for CASSQWRTLIAGVLTSCFTDTQYF.

V is TRBV6-1 and J is TRBJ1-5, with a possible D match to TRBD1 (5 bases). Looked up from germline, CDR1 is MNHNS and CDR2 is SASEGT. The CDR3 is 14 amino acids. V was shortened by 1 base and J by 11 bases, with 15 bases between the two germline ends. This chain's CDR3 is CASSEETGVLAQHF. The CDR3 DNA reads TGTGCCAGCAGTGAAGAAACAGGTGTTCTGGCCCAGCATTTT.

This chain connects TRBV2 to TRBJ2-3, with 11 bases aligning to TRBD2. J was trimmed by 6 bases and V by 1 base; bases with no gene match: 3. The CDR3 contains 15 residues. The germline CDR1 and CDR2 sequences are SNHLY and FYNNEI. In DNA form, the CDR3 reads TGTGCCAGCAGTGAAGGGGTAGCGGGAGGGGATACGCAGTATTTT. Translation: CASSEGVAGGDTQYF.

The V call is TRBV9, the J call TRBJ1-1; D gene uncertain. V was trimmed by 4 bases and J by 6 bases, leaving 19 bases between them. The germline V gene encodes CDR1 SGDLS and CDR2 YYNGEE. The CDR3 runs 15 residues. The CDR3 nucleotides read TGTGCCAGCAGCTTCCATGATTCCCTAGTAGCTGAAGCTTTCTTT. This encodes CASSFHDSLVAEAFF.

CDR3 residues: CASSDERARGTYEQYF. The CDR3 bases are TGTGCCAGCAGTGATGAGAGGGCCCGGGGGACCTACGAGCAGTACTTC. The chain joins TRBV6-4 to TRBJ2-7, with TRBD2 as a possible D gene (6 bases). The CDR3 is made up of 16 amino acids. CDR1 is MRHNA and CDR2 is SNTAGT in the germline V gene. V was clipped by 3 bases and J by 2 bases, with 17 bases between them.